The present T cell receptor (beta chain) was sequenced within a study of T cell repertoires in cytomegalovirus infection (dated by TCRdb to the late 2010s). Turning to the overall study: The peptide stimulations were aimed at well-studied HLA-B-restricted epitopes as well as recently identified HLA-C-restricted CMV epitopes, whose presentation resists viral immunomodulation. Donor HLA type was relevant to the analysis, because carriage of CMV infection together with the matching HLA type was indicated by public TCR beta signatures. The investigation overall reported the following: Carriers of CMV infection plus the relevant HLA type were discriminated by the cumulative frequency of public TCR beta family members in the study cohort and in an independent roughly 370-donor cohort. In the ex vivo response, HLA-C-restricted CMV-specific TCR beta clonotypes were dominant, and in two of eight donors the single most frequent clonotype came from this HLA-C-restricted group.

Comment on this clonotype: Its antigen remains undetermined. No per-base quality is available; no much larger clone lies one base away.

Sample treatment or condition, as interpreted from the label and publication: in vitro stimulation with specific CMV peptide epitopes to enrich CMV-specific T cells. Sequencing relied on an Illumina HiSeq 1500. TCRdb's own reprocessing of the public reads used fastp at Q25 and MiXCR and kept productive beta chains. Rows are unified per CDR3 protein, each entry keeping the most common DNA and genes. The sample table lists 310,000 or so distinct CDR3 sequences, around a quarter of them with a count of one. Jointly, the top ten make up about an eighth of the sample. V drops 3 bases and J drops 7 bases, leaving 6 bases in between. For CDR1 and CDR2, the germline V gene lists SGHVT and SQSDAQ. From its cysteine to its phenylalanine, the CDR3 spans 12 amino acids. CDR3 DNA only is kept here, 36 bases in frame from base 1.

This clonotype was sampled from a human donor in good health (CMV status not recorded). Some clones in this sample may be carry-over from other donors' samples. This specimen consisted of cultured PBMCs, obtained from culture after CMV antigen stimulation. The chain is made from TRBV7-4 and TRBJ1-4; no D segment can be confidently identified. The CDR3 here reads CASSLDREKLFF. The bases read TGTGCCAGCAGCTTGGACCGTGAAAAACTGTTTTTT.